These 30 T cell receptor beta chains share one sample of origin, sequenced in a study of PD-L1 blockade in urothelial cancer. Using immunoSEQ multiplex PCR, the repertoire was profiled, and TCRdb retains in-frame clones only, with some absent. The sample holds about 87,000 clones, around 84% seen once. This sample's time point: pretreatment peripheral blood. This specimen consisted of PBMCs, obtained around atezolizumab (anti-PD-L1) treatment. The receptors come from a man aged 60-69 years with urothelial cancer.

The sample holds one count of this clone. The gene calls are TRBV11-2 and TRBJ1-5; D gene unclear. Looked up from germline, CDR1 is SGHAT and CDR2 is FQNNGV. Trimming shortened V by 3 bases and J by 6 bases, and 9 bases separated the two germline ends. This CDR3 is built from 13 residues. The CDR3 DNA sequence: TGTGCCAGCAGCTTCGGGTATCTTCAGCCCCAGCATTTT. It specifies CASSFGYLQPQHF.

This chain links TRBV6-1 with TRBJ1-2; no firm D call. This CDR3 has 15 residues. The V gene lost 1 base and the J gene lost 2 bases, with 11 bases spanning the gap. The V gene's germline CDR1 is MNHNS and CDR2 SASEGT. The CDR3 spells CASSEVSGPNYGYTF. The CDR3 coding sequence is TGTGCCAGCAGTGAAGTTTCAGGTCCGAACTATGGCTACACCTTC.

The chain combines TRBV7-6 with TRBJ2-5, with 10 positions matching TRBD1. The CDR3 extends over 18 amino acids. CDR1 is SGHVS, CDR2 FNYEAQ, per germline. The junction had 13 bases not matched to a gene; V was cut back by 5 bases and J by 1 base. The CDR3 sequence is CASSPHPFRDRGQETQYF. CDR3 nucleotide sequence: TGTGCCAGCAGCCCACACCCCTTCCGGGACAGGGGCCAAGAGACCCAGTACTTC.

The rearrangement uses TRBV18 and TRBJ2-7, with TRBD1 matching 7 bases. J was trimmed by 0 bases and V by 2 bases; bases with no gene match: 7. The CDR3 is 16 amino acids. Germline V gene data show CDR1 as KGHSH and CDR2 as LQKENI. CDR3 sequence (DNA): TGTGCCAGCTCACCATACGAACAGGGGTTCTCCTACGAGCAGTACTTC. This codes for CASSPYEQGFSYEQYF.

The rearrangement uses TRBV28 and TRBJ1-5, with D possibly matching TRBD1 (5 bases). The ends were cut back, 7 bases at V and 8 bases at J, with 21 bases in the middle. Germline assignment: CDR1 MDHEN and CDR2 SYDVKM. The CDR3 runs to 15 residues. The CDR3 DNA reads TGTGCCAGCAATGGGGCGGGGACGGGTAAGGAGCCCCAGCATTTT. This sequence encodes CASNGAGTGKEPQHF.

The J gene is TRBJ1-2, the V gene TRBV28, with D possibly matching TRBD1 (6 bases). Germline CDR1 and CDR2: MDHEN and SYDVKM. V lost 6 bases, J lost 4 bases, and 24 bases lay in between. CDR3 size: 17 residues. The CDR3 DNA reads TGTGCCAGCAGCCCGAATTACAGGGCGTCGTTAGGCTATGGCTACACCTTC. Protein product: CASSPNYRASLGYGYTF.

The chain recombines TRBV18 with TRBJ2-3, with 13 bases matching TRBD2. J was trimmed by 6 bases and V by 5 bases; bases with no gene match: 14. This CDR3 contains 18 residues. Per the germline V gene, CDR1 is KGHSH and CDR2 is LQKENI. The CDR3 loop is CASSSGRLAGGSSDTQYF. Here the CDR3 DNA reads TGTGCCAGCTCATCTGGTCGACTAGCGGGGGGCTCAAGTGATACGCAGTATTTT.

This chain joins TRBV19 and TRBJ2-5; 8 bases are a match to TRBD1. The length of the CDR3 is 14 residues. From germline, CDR1 is LNHDA and CDR2 SQIVND (reference sequence). The trim removed 3 bases at V and 2 bases at J, leaving 2 bases unmatched. The CDR3 region has the DNA TGTGCCAGTAGTATGAGGACAGGGCAAGAGACCCAGTACTTC. Its translation: CASSMRTGQETQYF.

This chain connects TRBV18 to TRBJ1-3; a possible D gene is TRBD1 (6 bases). CDR3 length equals 15 residues. The ends were cut back, 3 bases at V and 0 bases at J, with 9 bases in the middle. Germline V gene sequence: CDR1 KGHSH, CDR2 LQKENI. CDR3 nucleotides: TGTGCCAGCTCACCGGACAGCCTCTCTGGAAACACCATATATTTT. Its protein is CASSPDSLSGNTIYF.

This clone was observed a single time. CDR3 coding DNA: TGCGCCAGCAGCCAAGGGGACAACTCCCCCTACGAGCAGTACTTC. Translation: CASSQGDNSPYEQYF. The chain recombines TRBV4-1 with TRBJ2-7, with D possibly matching TRBD1 (6 bases). Germline V gives CDR1 MGHRA, CDR2 YSYEKL. CDR3 size: 15 residues. Between the trimmed V and J ends, which lost 1 base and 2 bases, there was a span of 12 bases.

This clone has only one observation. The chain recombines TRBV12-5 with TRBJ2-7; 14 bases are a match to TRBD2. V trimming: 7 bases; J trimming: 3 bases; junction bases outside the gene matches: 8. Germline CDR1 is LGHNT and CDR2 is FRNRAP. CDR3 size: 16 residues. The CDR3 sequence is CASVPTGTSGSYEQYF. The CDR3 DNA reads TGTGCTAGTGTTCCAACCGGGACTAGCGGGAGCTACGAGCAGTACTTC.

The V and J genes are TRBV5-3 and TRBJ1-1; the D gene is possibly TRBD1 (6 bases). TRBV5-3 is designated an ORF whose function remains uncertain. CDR3 size: 12 residues. The germline V and J ends were trimmed by 2 bases and 6 bases, with 8 bases remaining between them. The CDR3 here is CARSFRGAEAFF. The DNA of the CDR3 is TGTGCCAGAAGCTTCAGGGGCGCTGAAGCTTTCTTT.

The chain combines TRBV6-5 with TRBJ2-7, with D unresolved. The CDR3 contains 12 residues. Germline V gene lookup returns CDR1 MNHEY and CDR2 SVGAGI. Trimming stripped 5 bases from V and 3 bases from J, with 8 bases between. The DNA for the CDR3 is TGTGCCAGCAGTGAAGCGTTCTACGAGCAGTACTTC. This sequence encodes CASSEAFYEQYF.

This rearrangement joins TRBV7-2 to TRBJ2-3; the D gene is possibly TRBD1 (5 bases). Germline assignment: CDR1 SGHTA and CDR2 FQGNSA. Trimming pared 3 bases from V and 0 bases from J, leaving 7 bases between. CDR3 length: 14 amino acids. CDR3 sequence reads: CASSFRQSTDTQYF. The CDR3 DNA sequence: TGTGCCAGCAGCTTCCGACAGAGCACAGATACGCAGTATTTT. Variable domain in full (rest from reference TRBV7-2 and TRBJ2-3): GAGVSQSPSNKVTEKGKDVELRCDPISGHTALYWYRQSLGQGLEFLIYFQGNSAPDKSGLPSDRFSAERTGGSVSTLTIQRTQQEDSAVYLCASSFRQSTDTQYFGPGTRLTVL.

The rearrangement links TRBV7-9 to TRBJ2-3; D not certain. This CDR3 has 14 amino acids. Germline V CDR1 and CDR2: SEHNR, FQNEAQ (reference sequence). With 3 bases removed from V and 2 bases from J, the gap between germline ends came to 9 bases. DNA of the CDR3: TGTGCCAGCAGCTTCCAGTGGGCCACAGATACGCAGTATTTT. It encodes CASSFQWATDTQYF.

V is TRBV5-4 and J is TRBJ2-5, with 12 bases identical to TRBD2. CDR3 length equals 15 residues. V lost 1 base to trimming and J lost 5 bases; unmatched junction nucleotides: 3. Germline CDR1 and CDR2: SGHNT and YYREEE (reference sequence). CDR3 residues: CASSLHLAGGETQYF. In DNA form, the CDR3 reads TGTGCCAGCAGCTTGCACCTAGCGGGAGGGGAGACCCAGTACTTC.

The rearrangement uses TRBV10-1 and TRBJ2-7; D perhaps matches TRBD2 (6 bases). Trimming removed 5 bases at V and 1 base at J, with 12 bases between. The CDR3 is 14 amino acids. From germline, CDR1 is WNHNN and CDR2 SYGVQD (reference sequence). CDR3: CASSPGTGSYEQYF. The CDR3 nucleotides are TGCGCCAGCAGTCCCGGGACTGGATCCTACGAGCAGTACTTC.

The chain employs TRBV14 and TRBJ2-7; TRBD2 matches at 7 bases. V lost 6 bases, J lost 2 bases, and 4 bases stayed unmatched. The germline gives CDR1 SGHDN, CDR2 FVKESK. The CDR3 is 13 residues long. DNA for the CDR3: TGTGCCAGCAGGCCAAGCGGGACCTACGAGCAGTACTTC. Translating it yields CASRPSGTYEQYF.

The chain employs TRBV7-9 and TRBJ1-2, with 9 positions matching TRBD1. V lost 1 base, J lost 3 bases, and 15 bases stayed unmatched. The CDR3 totals 19 residues. CDR1 is SEHNR, CDR2 FQNEAQ, per germline (reference sequence). The CDR3 protein is CASSLVRGQGSVRDYGYTF. As DNA, the CDR3 is TGTGCCAGCAGCTTAGTCCGAGGACAGGGGAGCGTGAGGGACTATGGCTACACCTTC.

CDR3 region: CASSTPGTGLAKNIQYF. The CDR3 nucleotides read TGTGCCAGTAGTACCCCAGGGACAGGGCTAGCCAAAAACATTCAGTACTTC. This chain links TRBV19 with TRBJ2-4; 9 nucleotides line up with TRBD1. Trimming took 4 bases from V and 0 from J; bases not matched to a gene: 7. The CDR3 length is 17 residues. Germline CDR1 reads LNHDA; CDR2 reads SQIVND (reference sequence).

The chain uses TRBV2 and TRBJ1-1, with 7 bases lining up with TRBD1. The CDR3 sequence is 14 residues long. CDR1 and CDR2 from the germline V gene are SNHLY and FYNNEI. V lost 6 bases, J lost 0 bases, and 4 bases stayed unmatched. In DNA form, the CDR3 reads TGTGCCAGCAGCCGACAGGGATTGAACACTGAAGCTTTCTTT. It translates to CASSRQGLNTEAFF.

The chain links TRBV9 to TRBJ2-1; TRBD2 is a possible D gene (6 bases). CDR3 length: 16 amino acids. Trimming left V 0 bases short and J 9 bases short, with 19 bases between. Germline-derived CDR1 and CDR2 are SGDLS and YYNGEE. The CDR3 nucleotides read TGTGCCAGCAGCGTAGCCCCTTGGGCGGGATATGGTGAGCAGTTCTTC. It translates to CASSVAPWAGYGEQFF.

The chain employs TRBV15 and TRBJ2-1, with 9 bases identical to TRBD2. Germline V gene data show CDR1 as LNHNV and CDR2 as YYDKDF (reference sequence). The length of the CDR3 is 15 residues. The junction had 8 bases not matched to a gene; V was cut back by 4 bases and J by 7 bases. CDR3 amino acids: CATSNRAGGLNEQFF. The CDR3 DNA follows: TGTGCCACCAGCAATCGAGCGGGAGGTCTTAATGAGCAGTTCTTC.

V is TRBV4-3 and J is TRBJ2-1; no firm D call. The CDR3 is 16 residues long. Germline CDR1 is LGHNA and CDR2 is YSLEER. Trimming left V 3 bases short and J 2 bases short, with 14 bases between. The CDR3 loop reads CASSHNLAQTYNEQFF. CDR3 nucleotide sequence: TGCGCCAGCAGCCATAACCTTGCGCAAACCTACAATGAGCAGTTCTTC.

The J gene is TRBJ2-1, the V gene TRBV29-1; D gene uncertain. The germline V and J ends were trimmed by 6 bases and 7 bases, with 13 bases remaining between them. The CDR3 extends over 12 amino acids. Germline CDR1 SQVTM, CDR2 ANQGSEA. The CDR3 DNA reads as TGCAGCGTAGCCTCCTCCGGGAATGAGCAGTTCTTC. As protein: CSVASSGNEQFF.

The chain links TRBV6-5 to TRBJ2-7, with 8 nucleotides matching TRBD2. Losses at the gene ends were 2 bases for V and 2 bases for J; bases not matched to a gene: 5. Germline CDR1 reads MNHEY; CDR2 reads SVGAGI. The CDR3 extends over 15 amino acids. Here the CDR3 reads CASSYRGGGTYEQYF. In DNA, the CDR3 is TGTGCCAGCAGTTACCGGGGGGGAGGGACCTACGAGCAGTACTTC.

This chain connects TRBV28 to TRBJ1-1; 7 nucleotides align to TRBD1. Per the germline V gene, CDR1 is MDHEN and CDR2 is SYDVKM. This CDR3 spans 17 amino acids. Trimming at V came to 1 base and at J to 0 bases, leaving 8 bases not matched to a gene. As DNA, the CDR3 is TGTGCCAGCAGTTTATATAGAGGAGGGACAGTGAACACTGAAGCTTTCTTT. Translating it yields CASSLYRGGTVNTEAFF. The whole variable domain, filled in from reference TRBV28 and TRBJ1-1, reads DVKVTQSSRYLVKRTGEKVFLECVQDMDHENMFWYRQDPGLGLRLIYFSYDVKMKEKGDIPEGYSVSREKKERFSLILESASTNQTSMYLCASSLYRGGTVNTEAFFGQGTRLTVV.

The chain employs TRBV21-1 and TRBJ1-1. TRBV21-1 is listed as a pseudogene. The CDR3 is made up of 16 amino acids. The CDR3 region has the DNA TGTGCCAGCAGCAAAGTGTTCGGGGAAACCAACACTGAAGCTTTCTTT. As protein: CASSKVFGETNTEAFF.

CDR3 region: CARSLFTGVITIYF. CDR3 nucleotides: TGTGCCAGAAGCTTGTTTACAGGGGTAATCACCATATATTTT. The chain joins TRBV5-3 to TRBJ1-3, with 7 positions matching TRBD1. TRBV5-3 is reported as an ORF; its role is uncertain. The junction had 7 bases not matched to a gene; V was cut back by 1 base and J by 9 bases. This CDR3 comprises 14 residues.

The rearrangement joins TRBV2 to TRBJ2-5; tentatively, D is TRBD2 (5 bases). There are 13 residues in the CDR3. CDR1 is SNHLY and CDR2 is FYNNEI in the germline V gene. Trimming shortened V by 7 bases and J by 1 base, and 10 bases separated the two germline ends. CDR3 DNA: TGTGCCAGCATCAGCGGCCCCCAAGAGACCCAGTACTTC. Translating it yields CASISGPQETQYF.